The sequence of this T cell receptor (beta chain) was determined in a study of STAT5B mutations in CD4+ large granular lymphocyte leukemia. Assay used: immunoSEQ multiplex PCR; TCRdb lists only in-frame clones, some missing. Of approximately 30,000 clones listed, around 67% are singletons. The CDR3 length is 16 residues. V trimming: 0 bases; J trimming: 6 bases; junction bases outside the gene matches: 6. Per germline, CDR1 LNHDA and CDR2 SQIVND (reference sequence). Controls came from buffy coats of healthy blood donors. The sequenced sample consisted of CD4+ T cells from blood buffy coats. The V and J genes are TRBV19 and TRBJ2-3, with 10 bases that match TRBD2. The clonotype comes from a human donor in good health. In DNA form, the CDR3 reads TGTGCCAGTAGTATAGAACTAGCGGGGCTCGGGGATACGCAGTATTTT. Translation: CASSIELAGLGDTQYF.